A selection of T cell receptor beta chains follows, all from one sample in a study of cytomegalovirus exposure and HLA in healthy donors. Some clones are missing from TCRdb's copy, which holds only in-frame ones; the method was immunoSEQ multiplex PCR. Found here are some 130,000 clones, 85% to 90% of them singletons; the top ten hold 1.2%. Sequencing was carried out using PBMCs. These receptor sequences come from a woman under 30 in good health and CMV-seronegative. Each CDR3 is given with its conserved first and last residue. D genes are given only for firm matches. The size of a clone is reported for some rows only, either as once, few or many, or as a class for expanded clones.

V,D,size,J,DNA,CDR3
TRBV27,-,-,TRBJ2-7,TGTGCCAGCAGTTCCGGGGTCGCCGGCGAGCAGTACTTC,CASSSGVAGEQYF
TRBV6-5,-,-,TRBJ2-7,TGTGCCAGCAGTTACGGAGGGACGGACTACGAGCAGTACTTC,CASSYGGTDYEQYF
TRBV27,-,-,TRBJ1-1,TGTGCCAGCACCGCGGGAGCGGGGACTGAAGCTTTCTTT,CASTAGAGTEAFF
TRBV7-9,-,-,TRBJ1-5,TGTGCCAGCAGCTTAAGGGGTGGGGGCAATCAGCCCCAGCATTTT,CASSLRGGGNQPQHF
TRBV19,TRBD1,-,TRBJ1-5,TGTGCCAGTAGTGACAGGGCGTATAGCAATCAGCCCCAGCATTTT,CASSDRAYSNQPQHF
TRBV9,-,once,TRBJ1-3,TGTGCCAGCAGCCGTAGAGCTGGAAACACCATATATTTT,CASSRRAGNTIYF
TRBV6-1,-,-,TRBJ1-3,TGTGCCAGCAGTGAGTGGGGGACACTTAGGAGGCACTCTGGAAACACCATATATTTT,CASSEWGTLRRHSGNTIYF
TRBV19,TRBD1,-,TRBJ1-5,TGTGCCAGTCTACTAAGCTTCGGACAGGCCGAGAATCAGCCCCAGCATTTT,CASLLSFGQAENQPQHF
TRBV2,-,-,TRBJ1-3,TGTGCCAGCAGTGTCGGAGCCCTCTCTGGAAACACCATATATTTT,CASSVGALSGNTIYF
TRBV7-9,TRBD1,-,TRBJ1-3,TGTGCCCTCTTAGGTCCCCCGGGACAGGGGTTCCATGCTGGAAACACCATATATTTT,CALLGPPGQGFHAGNTIYF
TRBV19,TRBD1,-,TRBJ1-5,TGTGCCAGTAGGGGAAGACAGGGGGCGATTGAGCCCCAGCATTTT,CASRGRQGAIEPQHF
TRBV7-8,-,-,TRBJ1-5,TGTGCCAGCAGCCCTTATCGGGCGGGGACTCCTCTAGGGCCCCAGCATTTT,CASSPYRAGTPLGPQHF
TRBV6-1,TRBD2,-,TRBJ2-3,TGTGCCATCACTAGCGGGGGGGCGGGCACAGATACGCAGTATTTT,CAITSGGAGTDTQYF
TRBV6-6,-,-,TRBJ1-2,TGTGCCAGCAGTTTATCGGGGGACTACACCTTC,CASSLSGDYTF
TRBV6-4,TRBD2,many,TRBJ2-3,TGTGCCAGCAGTGACGGGACTAGCGCAGATACGCAGTATTTT,CASSDGTSADTQYF
TRBV27,TRBD1,-,TRBJ2-7,TGTGCCAGCAGTTTAAGGGGACAGGGATTAGGCGAGCAGTACTTC,CASSLRGQGLGEQYF
TRBV5-1,TRBD2,once,TRBJ2-1,TGCGCCAGCAGCAGATCGCTAGCGGGGGGCCCCCATGAGCAGTTCTTC,CASSRSLAGGPHEQFF
TRBV6-1,TRBD1,-,TRBJ1-2,TGTGCCAGCAGTGGGACAGGGAACTATGGCTACACCTTC,CASSGTGNYGYTF
TRBV5-1,-,many,TRBJ1-2,TGCGCCAGCAGCTTGGGGCGGGGAGCTAACTATGGCTACACCTTC,CASSLGRGANYGYTF
TRBV7-3,TRBD1,-,TRBJ2-7,TGTGCCAGCAGCCCAGGACAGGGAGATTTGTACTTC,CASSPGQGDLYF
TRBV27,-,-,TRBJ2-6,TGTGCCAGCAGTTTCCAGGGTGTCGGGGCCAACGTCCTGACTTTC,CASSFQGVGANVLTF
TRBV10-1,-,-,TRBJ2-1,TGCGCCAGCAGTGAGTCGACAGGTTCGAACAATGAGCAGTTCTTC,CASSESTGSNNEQFF
TRBV6-5,-,-,TRBJ1-2,TGTGCCAGCAGTTACTCCGCGGGCAGATCTAACTATGGCTACACCTTC,CASSYSAGRSNYGYTF
TRBV7-9,TRBD1,-,TRBJ1-1,TGTGCCAGCCAGTTGACAGGGCTGAACACTGAAGCTTTCTTT,CASQLTGLNTEAFF
TRBV4-1,-,-,TRBJ2-1,TGCGCCAGCAGGCCAGGGGGGTCCTACAATGAGCAGTTCTTC,CASRPGGSYNEQFF
TRBV28,TRBD1,-,TRBJ1-4,TGTGCCAGCAGTTTATATACCCCGACAGGGAGGGAAAAACTGTTTTTT,CASSLYTPTGREKLFF
TRBV4-1,-,few,TRBJ1-5,TGCGCCAGCAGCCAAGGTTTAGATTTTGATCAGCCCCAGCATTTT,CASSQGLDFDQPQHF
TRBV19,-,-,TRBJ1-5,TGTGCCAGTAACCTTTCAGGGGGCAATCAGCCCCAGCATTTT,CASNLSGGNQPQHF
TRBV18,TRBD1,once,TRBJ1-2,TGTGCCAGCTCACCATGGACAGGGGGCGGTGGAAATGGCTACACCTTC,CASSPWTGGGGNGYTF
TRBV11-2,-,-,TRBJ2-2,TGTGCCAGCAGCTCGCGAGAGTCCGGGGAGCTGTTTTTT,CASSSRESGELFF
TRBV7-9,-,-,TRBJ2-3,TGTGCCAGCGCGATAATAGTGCTAGCCAAGGGGGGGAATACGCAGTATTTT,CASAIIVLAKGGNTQYF
TRBV7-8,-,once,TRBJ1-3,TGTGCCAGCAGCTTATCCATCTCTGGAAACACCATATATTTT,CASSLSISGNTIYF
TRBV5-5,-,-,TRBJ2-7,TGTGCCAGCAGCTTGGGTACCTACGAGCAGTACTTC,CASSLGTYEQYF
TRBV20-1,-,-,TRBJ1-2,TGCAGTGCTAAACTTAGGGGGATCTACACCTTC,CSAKLRGIYTF
TRBV11-2,-,-,TRBJ2-6,TGTGCCAGCAGCTTAGACCCCACAGCCAACGTCCTGACTTTC,CASSLDPTANVLTF
TRBV2,-,-,TRBJ2-2,TGTGCCAGCAAGGTCGACAGCGCGAACACCGGGGAGCTGTTTTTT,CASKVDSANTGELFF
TRBV10-3,TRBD1,once,TRBJ2-7,TGTGCCATCACGGACAGGGACTCCTACGAGCAGTACTTC,CAITDRDSYEQYF
TRBV19,-,-,TRBJ2-1,TGTGCCAGTAGTCCAAGATCTATCCGGGAGAATGAGCAGTTCTTC,CASSPRSIRENEQFF
TRBV6-5,-,-,TRBJ2-3,TGTGCCAGCAGTTACTCGGGGGGGCTGTGGGATACGCAGTATTTT,CASSYSGGLWDTQYF
TRBV19,-,-,TRBJ1-2,TGTGCCAGTAGTATCGGGACTAACTATGGCTACACCTTC,CASSIGTNYGYTF
TRBV7-9,TRBD1,-,TRBJ2-7,TGTGCCAGCAGCTCAACCGGAAGTACAGGGGGCGCTCTAGATCAGCAGTACTTC,CASSSTGSTGGALDQQYF
TRBV7-7,-,few,TRBJ2-2,TGTGCCAGCGGGCGGAACACCGGGGAGCTGTTTTTT,CASGRNTGELFF
TRBV11-2,-,-,TRBJ1-2,TGTGCCAGCAGCTTAATTGTATTAGGAGGTGGCTACACCTTC,CASSLIVLGGGYTF